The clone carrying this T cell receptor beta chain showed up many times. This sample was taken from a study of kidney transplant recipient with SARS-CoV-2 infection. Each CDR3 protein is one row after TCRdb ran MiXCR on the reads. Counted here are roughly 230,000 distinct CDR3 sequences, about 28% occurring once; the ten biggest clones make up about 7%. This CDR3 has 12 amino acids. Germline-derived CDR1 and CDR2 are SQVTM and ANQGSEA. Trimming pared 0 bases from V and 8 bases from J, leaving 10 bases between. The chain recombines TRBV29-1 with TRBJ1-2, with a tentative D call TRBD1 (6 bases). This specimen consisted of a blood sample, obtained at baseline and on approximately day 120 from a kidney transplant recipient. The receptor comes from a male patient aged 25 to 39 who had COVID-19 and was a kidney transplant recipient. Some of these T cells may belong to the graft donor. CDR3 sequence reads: CSVEEPGVGYTF. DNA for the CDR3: TGCAGCGTTGAAGAACCAGGGGTAGGCTACACCTTC.